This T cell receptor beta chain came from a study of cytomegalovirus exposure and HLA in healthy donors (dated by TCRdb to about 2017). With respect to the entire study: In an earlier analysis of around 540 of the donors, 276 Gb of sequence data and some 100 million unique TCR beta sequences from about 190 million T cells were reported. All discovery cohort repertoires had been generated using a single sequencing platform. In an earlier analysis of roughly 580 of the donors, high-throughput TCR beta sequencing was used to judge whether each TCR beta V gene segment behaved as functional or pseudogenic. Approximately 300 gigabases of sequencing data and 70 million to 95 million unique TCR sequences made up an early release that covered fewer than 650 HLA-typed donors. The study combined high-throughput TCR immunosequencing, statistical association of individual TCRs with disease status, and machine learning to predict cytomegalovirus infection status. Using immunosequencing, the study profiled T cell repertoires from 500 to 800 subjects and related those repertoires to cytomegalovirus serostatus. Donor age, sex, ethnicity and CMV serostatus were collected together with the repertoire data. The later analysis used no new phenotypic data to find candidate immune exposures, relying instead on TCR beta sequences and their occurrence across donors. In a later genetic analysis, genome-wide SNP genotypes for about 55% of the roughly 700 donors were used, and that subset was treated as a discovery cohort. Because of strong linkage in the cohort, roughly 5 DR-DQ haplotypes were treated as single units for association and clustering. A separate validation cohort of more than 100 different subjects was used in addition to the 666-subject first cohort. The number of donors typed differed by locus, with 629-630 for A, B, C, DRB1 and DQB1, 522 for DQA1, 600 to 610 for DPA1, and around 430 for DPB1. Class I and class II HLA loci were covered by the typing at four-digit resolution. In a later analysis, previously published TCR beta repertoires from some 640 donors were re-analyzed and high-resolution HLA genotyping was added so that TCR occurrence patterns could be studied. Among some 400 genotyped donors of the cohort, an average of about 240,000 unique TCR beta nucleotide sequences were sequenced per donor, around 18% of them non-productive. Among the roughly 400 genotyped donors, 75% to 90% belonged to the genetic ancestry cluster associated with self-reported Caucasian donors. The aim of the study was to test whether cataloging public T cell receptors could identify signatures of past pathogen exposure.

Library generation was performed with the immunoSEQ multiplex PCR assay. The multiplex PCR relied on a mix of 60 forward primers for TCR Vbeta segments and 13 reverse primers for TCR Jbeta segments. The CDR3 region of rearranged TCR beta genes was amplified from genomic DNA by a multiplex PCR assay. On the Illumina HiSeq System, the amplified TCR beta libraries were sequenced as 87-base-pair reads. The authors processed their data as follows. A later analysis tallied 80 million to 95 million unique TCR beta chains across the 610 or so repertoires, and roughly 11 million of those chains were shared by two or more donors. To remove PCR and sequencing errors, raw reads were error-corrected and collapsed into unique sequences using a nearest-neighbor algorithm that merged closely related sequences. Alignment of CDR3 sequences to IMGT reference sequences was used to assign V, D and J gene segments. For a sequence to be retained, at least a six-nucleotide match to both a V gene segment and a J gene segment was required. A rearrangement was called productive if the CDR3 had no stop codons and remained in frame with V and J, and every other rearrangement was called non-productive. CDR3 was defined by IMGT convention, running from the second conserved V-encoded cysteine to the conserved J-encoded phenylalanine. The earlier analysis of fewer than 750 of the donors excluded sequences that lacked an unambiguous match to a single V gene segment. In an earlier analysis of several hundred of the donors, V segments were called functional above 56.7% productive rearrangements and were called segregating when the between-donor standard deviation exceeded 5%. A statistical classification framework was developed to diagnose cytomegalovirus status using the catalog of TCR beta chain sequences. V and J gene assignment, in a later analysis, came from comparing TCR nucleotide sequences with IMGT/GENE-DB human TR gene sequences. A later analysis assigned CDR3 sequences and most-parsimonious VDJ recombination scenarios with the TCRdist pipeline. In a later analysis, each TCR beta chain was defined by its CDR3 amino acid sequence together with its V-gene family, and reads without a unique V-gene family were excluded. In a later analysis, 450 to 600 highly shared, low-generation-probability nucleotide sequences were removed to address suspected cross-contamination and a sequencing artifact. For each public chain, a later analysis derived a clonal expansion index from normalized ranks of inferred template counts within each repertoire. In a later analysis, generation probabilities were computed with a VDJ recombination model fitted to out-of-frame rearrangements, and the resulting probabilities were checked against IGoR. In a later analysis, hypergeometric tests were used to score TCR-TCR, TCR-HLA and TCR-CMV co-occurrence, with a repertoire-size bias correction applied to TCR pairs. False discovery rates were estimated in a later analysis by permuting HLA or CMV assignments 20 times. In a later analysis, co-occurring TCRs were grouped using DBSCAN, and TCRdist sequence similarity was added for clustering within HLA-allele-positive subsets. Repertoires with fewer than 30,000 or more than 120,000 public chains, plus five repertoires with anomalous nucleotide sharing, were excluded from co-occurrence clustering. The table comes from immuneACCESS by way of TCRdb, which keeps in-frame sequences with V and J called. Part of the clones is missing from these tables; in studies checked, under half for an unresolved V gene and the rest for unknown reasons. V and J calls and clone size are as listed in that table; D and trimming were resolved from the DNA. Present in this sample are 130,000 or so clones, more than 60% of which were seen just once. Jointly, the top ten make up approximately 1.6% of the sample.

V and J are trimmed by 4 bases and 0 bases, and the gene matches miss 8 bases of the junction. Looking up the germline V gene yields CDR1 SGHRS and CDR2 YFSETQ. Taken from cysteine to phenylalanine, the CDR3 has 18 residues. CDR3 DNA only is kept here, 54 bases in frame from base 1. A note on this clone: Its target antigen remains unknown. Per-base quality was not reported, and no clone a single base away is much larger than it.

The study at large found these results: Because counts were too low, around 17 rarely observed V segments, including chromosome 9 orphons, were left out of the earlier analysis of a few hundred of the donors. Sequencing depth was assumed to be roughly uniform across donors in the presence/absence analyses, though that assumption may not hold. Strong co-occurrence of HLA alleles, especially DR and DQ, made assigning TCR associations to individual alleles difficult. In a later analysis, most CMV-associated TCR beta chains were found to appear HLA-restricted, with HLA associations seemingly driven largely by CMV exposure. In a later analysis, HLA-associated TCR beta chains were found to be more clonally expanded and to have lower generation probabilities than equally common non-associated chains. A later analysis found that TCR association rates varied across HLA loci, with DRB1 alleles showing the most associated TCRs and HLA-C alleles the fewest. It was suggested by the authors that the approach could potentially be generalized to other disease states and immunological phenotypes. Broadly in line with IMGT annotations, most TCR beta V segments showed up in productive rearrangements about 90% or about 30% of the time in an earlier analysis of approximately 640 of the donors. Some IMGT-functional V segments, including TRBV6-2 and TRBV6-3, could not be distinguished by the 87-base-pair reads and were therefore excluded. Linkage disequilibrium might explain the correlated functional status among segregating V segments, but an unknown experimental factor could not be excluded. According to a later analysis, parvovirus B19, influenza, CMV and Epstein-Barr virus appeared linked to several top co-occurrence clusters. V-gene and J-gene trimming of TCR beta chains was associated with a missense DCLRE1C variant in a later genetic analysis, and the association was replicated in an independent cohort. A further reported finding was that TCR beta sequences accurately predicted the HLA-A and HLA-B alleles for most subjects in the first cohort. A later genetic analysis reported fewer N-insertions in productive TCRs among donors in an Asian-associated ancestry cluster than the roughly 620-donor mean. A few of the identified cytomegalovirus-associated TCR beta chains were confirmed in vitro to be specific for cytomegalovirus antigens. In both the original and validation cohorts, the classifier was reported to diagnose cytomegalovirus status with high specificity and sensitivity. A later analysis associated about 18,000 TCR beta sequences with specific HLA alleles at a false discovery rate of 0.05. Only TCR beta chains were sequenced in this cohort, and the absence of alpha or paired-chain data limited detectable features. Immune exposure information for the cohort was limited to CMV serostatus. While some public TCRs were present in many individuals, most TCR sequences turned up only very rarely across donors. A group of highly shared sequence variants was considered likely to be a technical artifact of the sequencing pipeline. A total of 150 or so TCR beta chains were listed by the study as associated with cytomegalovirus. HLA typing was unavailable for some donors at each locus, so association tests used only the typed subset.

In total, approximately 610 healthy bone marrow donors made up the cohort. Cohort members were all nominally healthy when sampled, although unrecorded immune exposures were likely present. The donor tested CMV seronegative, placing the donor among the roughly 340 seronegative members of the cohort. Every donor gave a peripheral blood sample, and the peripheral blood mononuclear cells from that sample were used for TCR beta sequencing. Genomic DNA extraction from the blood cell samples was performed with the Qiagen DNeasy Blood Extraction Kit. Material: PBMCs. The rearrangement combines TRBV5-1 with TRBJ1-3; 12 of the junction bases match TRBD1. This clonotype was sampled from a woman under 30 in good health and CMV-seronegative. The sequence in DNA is TGCGCCAGCAGCCCAGCCGGGACAGGGGGCAGCTCTGGAAACACCATATATTTT. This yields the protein CASSPAGTGGSSGNTIYF.